This section outlines one TCR beta chain sequence together with its context. This entry is derived from a study of blood T cell repertoires in COVID-19. TCRdb keeps only in-frame clones here, not all; method: immunoSEQ multiplex PCR. Of under 500,000 clones in the sample, 70% to 90% were seen once. The germline CDR1 and CDR2 sequences are MGHRA and YSYEKL. J lost 9 bases, V lost 5 bases, and 6 bases had no gene match. The CDR3 consists of 13 residues. This chain uses TRBV4-1 with TRBJ2-1; 8 bases align to TRBD2. The source of this sequence is a young woman with acute COVID-19. Material: PBMCs or T cells enriched from blood (not recorded which). CDR3 DNA sequence: TGCGCCAGCAGCTCGGGACTAGTTAGTGAGCAGTTCTTC. Amino acid sequence: CASSSGLVSEQFF.